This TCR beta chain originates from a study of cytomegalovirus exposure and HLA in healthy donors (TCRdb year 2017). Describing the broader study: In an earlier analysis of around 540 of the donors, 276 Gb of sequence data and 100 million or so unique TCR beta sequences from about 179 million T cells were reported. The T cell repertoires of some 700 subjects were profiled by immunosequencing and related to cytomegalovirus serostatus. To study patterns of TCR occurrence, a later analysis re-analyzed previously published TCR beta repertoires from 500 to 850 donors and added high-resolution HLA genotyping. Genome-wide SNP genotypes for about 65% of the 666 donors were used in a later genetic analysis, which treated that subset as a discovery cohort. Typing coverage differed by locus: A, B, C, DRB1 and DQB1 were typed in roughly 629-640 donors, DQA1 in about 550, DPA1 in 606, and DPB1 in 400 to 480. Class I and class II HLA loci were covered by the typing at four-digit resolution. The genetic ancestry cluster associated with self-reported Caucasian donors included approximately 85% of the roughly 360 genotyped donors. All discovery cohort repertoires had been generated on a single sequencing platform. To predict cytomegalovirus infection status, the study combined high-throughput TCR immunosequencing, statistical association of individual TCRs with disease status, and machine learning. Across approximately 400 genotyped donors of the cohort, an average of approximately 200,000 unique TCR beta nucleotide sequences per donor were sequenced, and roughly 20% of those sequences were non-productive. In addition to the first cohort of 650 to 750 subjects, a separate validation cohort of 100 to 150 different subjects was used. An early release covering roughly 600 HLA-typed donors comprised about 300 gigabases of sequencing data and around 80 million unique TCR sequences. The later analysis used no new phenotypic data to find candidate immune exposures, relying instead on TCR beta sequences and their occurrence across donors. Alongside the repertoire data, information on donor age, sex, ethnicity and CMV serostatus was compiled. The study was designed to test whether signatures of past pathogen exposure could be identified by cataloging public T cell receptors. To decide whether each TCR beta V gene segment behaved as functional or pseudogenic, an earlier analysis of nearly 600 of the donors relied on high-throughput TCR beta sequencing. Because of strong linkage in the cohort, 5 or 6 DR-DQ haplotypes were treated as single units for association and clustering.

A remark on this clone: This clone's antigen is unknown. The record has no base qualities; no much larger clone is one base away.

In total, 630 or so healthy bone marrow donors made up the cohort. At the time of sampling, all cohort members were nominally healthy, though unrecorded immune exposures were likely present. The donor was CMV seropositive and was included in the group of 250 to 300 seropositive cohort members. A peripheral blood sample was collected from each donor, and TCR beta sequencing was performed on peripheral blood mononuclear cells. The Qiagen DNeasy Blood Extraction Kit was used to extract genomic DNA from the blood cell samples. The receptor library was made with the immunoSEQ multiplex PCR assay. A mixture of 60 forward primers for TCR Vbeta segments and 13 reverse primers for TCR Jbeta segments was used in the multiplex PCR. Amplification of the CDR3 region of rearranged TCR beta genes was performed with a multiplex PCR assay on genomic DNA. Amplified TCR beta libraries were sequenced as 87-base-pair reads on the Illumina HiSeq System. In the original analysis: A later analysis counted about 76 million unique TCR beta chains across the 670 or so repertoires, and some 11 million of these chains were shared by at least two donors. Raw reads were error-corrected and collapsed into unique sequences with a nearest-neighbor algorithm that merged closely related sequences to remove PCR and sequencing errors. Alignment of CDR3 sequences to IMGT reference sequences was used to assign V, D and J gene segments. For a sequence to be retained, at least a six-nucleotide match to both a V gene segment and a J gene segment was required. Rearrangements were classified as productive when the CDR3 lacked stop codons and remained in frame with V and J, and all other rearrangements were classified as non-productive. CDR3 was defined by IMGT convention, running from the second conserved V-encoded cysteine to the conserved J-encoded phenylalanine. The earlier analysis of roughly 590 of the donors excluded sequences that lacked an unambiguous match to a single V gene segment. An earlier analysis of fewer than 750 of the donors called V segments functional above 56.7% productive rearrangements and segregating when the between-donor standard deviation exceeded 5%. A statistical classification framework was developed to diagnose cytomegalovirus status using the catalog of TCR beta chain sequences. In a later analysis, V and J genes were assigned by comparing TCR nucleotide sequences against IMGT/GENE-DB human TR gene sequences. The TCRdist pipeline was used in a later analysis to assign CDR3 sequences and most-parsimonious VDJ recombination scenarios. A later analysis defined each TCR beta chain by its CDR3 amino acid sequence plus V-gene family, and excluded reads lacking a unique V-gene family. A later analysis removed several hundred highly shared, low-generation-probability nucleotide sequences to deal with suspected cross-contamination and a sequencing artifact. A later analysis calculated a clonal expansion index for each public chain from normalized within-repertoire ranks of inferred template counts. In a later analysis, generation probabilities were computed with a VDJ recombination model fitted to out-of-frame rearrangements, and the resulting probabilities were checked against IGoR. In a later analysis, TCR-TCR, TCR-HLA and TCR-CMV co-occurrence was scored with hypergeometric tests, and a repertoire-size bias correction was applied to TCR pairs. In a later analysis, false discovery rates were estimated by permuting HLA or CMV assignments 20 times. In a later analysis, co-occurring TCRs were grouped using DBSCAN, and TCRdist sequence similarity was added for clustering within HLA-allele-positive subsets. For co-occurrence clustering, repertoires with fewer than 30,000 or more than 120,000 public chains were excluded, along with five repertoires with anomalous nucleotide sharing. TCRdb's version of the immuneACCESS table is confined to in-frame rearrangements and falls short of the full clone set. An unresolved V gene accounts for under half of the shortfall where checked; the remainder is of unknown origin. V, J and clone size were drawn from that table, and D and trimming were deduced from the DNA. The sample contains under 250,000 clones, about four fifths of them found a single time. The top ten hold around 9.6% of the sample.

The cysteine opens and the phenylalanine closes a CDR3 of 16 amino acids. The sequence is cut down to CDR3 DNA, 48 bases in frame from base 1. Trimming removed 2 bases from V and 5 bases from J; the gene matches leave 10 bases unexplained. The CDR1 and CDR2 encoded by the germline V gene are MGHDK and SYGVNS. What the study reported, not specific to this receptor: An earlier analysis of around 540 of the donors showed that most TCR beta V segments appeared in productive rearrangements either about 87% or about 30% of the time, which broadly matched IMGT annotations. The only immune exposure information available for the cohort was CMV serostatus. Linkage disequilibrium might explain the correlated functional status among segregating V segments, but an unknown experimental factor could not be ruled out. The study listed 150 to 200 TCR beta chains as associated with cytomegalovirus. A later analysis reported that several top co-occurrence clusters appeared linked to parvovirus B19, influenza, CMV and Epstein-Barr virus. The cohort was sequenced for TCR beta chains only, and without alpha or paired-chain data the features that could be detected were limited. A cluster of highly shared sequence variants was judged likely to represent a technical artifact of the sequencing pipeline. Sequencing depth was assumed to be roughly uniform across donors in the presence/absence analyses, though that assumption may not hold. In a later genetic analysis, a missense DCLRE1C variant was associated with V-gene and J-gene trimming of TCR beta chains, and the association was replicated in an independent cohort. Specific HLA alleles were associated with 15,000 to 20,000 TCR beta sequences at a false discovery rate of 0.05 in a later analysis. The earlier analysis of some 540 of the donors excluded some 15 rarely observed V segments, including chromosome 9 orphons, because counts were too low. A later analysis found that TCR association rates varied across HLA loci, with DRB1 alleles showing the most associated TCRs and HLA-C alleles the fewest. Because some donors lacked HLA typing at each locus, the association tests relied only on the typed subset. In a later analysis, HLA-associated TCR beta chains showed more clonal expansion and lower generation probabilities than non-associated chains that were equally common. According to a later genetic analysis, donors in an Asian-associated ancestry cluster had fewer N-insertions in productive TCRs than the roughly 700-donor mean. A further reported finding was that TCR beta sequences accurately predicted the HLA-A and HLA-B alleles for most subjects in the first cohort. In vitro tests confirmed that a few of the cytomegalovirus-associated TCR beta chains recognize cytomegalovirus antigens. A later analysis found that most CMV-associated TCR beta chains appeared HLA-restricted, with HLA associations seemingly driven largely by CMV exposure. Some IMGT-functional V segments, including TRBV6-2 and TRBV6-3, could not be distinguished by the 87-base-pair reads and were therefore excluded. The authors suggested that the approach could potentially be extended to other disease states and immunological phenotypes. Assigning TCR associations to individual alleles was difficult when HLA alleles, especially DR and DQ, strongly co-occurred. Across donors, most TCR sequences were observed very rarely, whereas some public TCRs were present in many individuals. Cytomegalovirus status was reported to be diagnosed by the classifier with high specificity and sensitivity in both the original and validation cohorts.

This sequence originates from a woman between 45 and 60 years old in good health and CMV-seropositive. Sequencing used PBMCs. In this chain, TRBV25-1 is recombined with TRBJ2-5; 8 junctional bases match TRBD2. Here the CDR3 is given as CASSERAGALRETQYF. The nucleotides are TGTGCCAGCAGTGAAAGAGCGGGGGCCCTAAGGGAGACCCAGTACTTC. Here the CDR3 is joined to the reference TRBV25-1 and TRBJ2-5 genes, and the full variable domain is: EADIYQTPRYLVIGTGKKITLECSQTMGHDKMYWYQQDPGMELHLIHYSYGVNSTEKGDLSSESTVSRIRTEHFPLTLESARPSHTSQYLCASSERAGALRETQYFGPGTRLLVL.